The clone carrying this TCR beta chain was counted a single time. Its antigen is undetermined. Roughly 10^5 TCR templates underwent assay in each sample. Profiling relied on immunoSEQ multiplex PCR, and the TCRdb table lists in-frame clones only, not all of them. The sample shows around 45,000 clones, roughly 87% of them seen only once. The record originates from a study of siplizumab effects on memory and regulatory T cells. Study-wide results and caveats: The mapping of alloreactive clones to unstimulated subsets covered only a minor fraction of them.

The CDR3 has 13 residues. Trimming took 1 base from V and 3 from J, leaving 6 bases between them. Germline V CDR1 and CDR2: SGHVS, FNYEAQ. The chain employs TRBV7-6 and TRBJ2-5; the D is unclear. Material for sequencing was naive CD8+ T cells sorted from blood. The source of this sequence is a human donor in good health. The CDR3 here is CASSLGAEETQYF. CDR3 DNA sequence: TGTGCCAGCAGCTTAGGGGCCGAAGAGACCCAGTACTTC. Drawing the rest from reference TRBV7-6 and TRBJ2-5, the complete variable domain is GAGVSQSPRYKVTKRGQDVALRCDPISGHVSLYWYRQALGQGPEFLTYFNYEAQQDKSGLPNDRFSAERPEGSISTLTIQRTEQRDSAMYRCASSLGAEETQYFGPGTRLLVL.